This T cell receptor beta chain appears in the sequencing data of a study of blood T cells in healthy people across ages. Combining a sample-barcoded 5' primer with a J-beta primer mix, a second PCR ran for about 7 to 11 cycles. TCRdb passed the 5' RACE reads through MiXCR, listing each CDR3 protein once. The sample has 750,000 to 950,000 distinct CDR3 sequences, roughly 28% seen once; the top ten hold more than 8.5%. Peripheral blood was drawn, ten milliliters per donor. This clonotype was seen a handful of times. Germline V gene sequence: CDR1 MDHEN, CDR2 SYDVKM. The CDR3 has 17 amino acids. The junction had 5 bases not matched to a gene; V was cut back by 5 bases and J by 1 base. This same sample was also part of a study on T cells of mothers and their children.

Specimen: blood. This receptor was obtained from a woman aged 40 to 49 in good health. The genes are TRBV28 and TRBJ2-1; 13 bases align to TRBD2. DNA of the CDR3: TGTGCCAGCAGTCCCGAGACTAGCGGGGGGTCCTACAATGAGCAGTTCTTC. It codes for CASSPETSGGSYNEQFF.